The 12 T cell receptor beta chains below come from one sample, sequenced in a study of blood T cell repertoires in COVID-19. The table came from immunoSEQ multiplex PCR; TCRdb's copy has only in-frame clones and leaves some out. The sample yields a few hundred thousand clones, about 86% seen once. Sequencing was done on a sample of peripheral blood. All receptors derive from a woman in her twenties or thirties who had recovered from COVID-19.

This clone was detected only a few times. The gene calls are TRBV6-5 and TRBJ1-2; a weak D match, TRBD1 (5 bases). Germline V CDR1 and CDR2: MNHEY, SVGAGI. Trimming left V 8 bases short and J 8 bases short, with 15 bases between. This CDR3 contains 12 residues. In nucleotides, the CDR3 is TGTGCCAGCCGCCAGGGTGCTGGAGGCTACACCTTC. This translates into CASRQGAGGYTF.

V and J are TRBV29-1 and TRBJ1-3, with D uncertain. Germline CDR1 SQVTM, CDR2 ANQGSEA. Trimming removed 2 bases at V and 4 bases at J, with 3 bases between. The CDR3 spans 11 residues. CDR3 coding DNA: TGCAGCGTTGAACAGGGAAACACCATATATTTT. Protein sequence: CSVEQGNTIYF.

A few counts support this clone. The chain is built from TRBV7-9 and TRBJ1-1, with D perhaps TRBD1 (6 bases). Trimming shortened V by 6 bases and J by 5 bases, and 19 bases separated the two germline ends. CDR1 is SEHNR and CDR2 is FQNEAQ in the germline V gene (reference sequence). This CDR3 spans 15 amino acids. CDR3 DNA sequence: TGTGCCAGCAGTTCCCCGACAGGCGGAAATACTGAAGCTTTCTTT. Amino acid sequence: CASSSPTGGNTEAFF.

The chain links TRBV7-9 to TRBJ2-4; TRBD1 is a possible D gene (5 bases). CDR3 length: 15 residues. The V end lost 2 bases, the J end lost 6 bases, and 14 bases lay between the germline ends. The V gene's germline CDR1 is SEHNR and CDR2 FQNEAQ (reference sequence). The CDR3 reads CASSLPRRVGNIQYF. CDR3 coding DNA: TGTGCCAGCAGCTTACCCCGCAGGGTAGGAAACATTCAGTACTTC.

The J gene is TRBJ2-1, the V gene TRBV10-3; D not certain. V dropped 2 bases and J dropped 0 bases, with 8 bases sitting between them. This CDR3 region has 15 residues. From germline, CDR1 is ENHRY and CDR2 SYGVKD. Written as DNA, the CDR3 is TGTGCCATCAGTGAGGTAGCCTCCTCCTACAATGAGCAGTTCTTC. Protein sequence: CAISEVASSYNEQFF.

V usage is TRBV18 and J usage is TRBJ2-1; a weak D match, TRBD2 (5 bases). The CDR3 totals 15 residues. V was shortened by 1 base and J by 1 base, with 8 bases between the two germline ends. Germline V gives CDR1 KGHSH, CDR2 LQKENI. CDR3 sequence: CASSPLSGSYNEQFF. For the CDR3, the DNA is TGTGCCAGCTCACCACTCAGCGGATCCTACAATGAGCAGTTCTTC.

The rearrangement joins TRBV13 to TRBJ2-1, with 8 bases identical to TRBD2. Germline CDR1 is PRHDT and CDR2 is FYEKMQ (reference sequence). This CDR3 is 14 amino acids long. V dropped 5 bases and J dropped 4; count of bases not matched to a gene: 4. The CDR3 bases are TGTGCCAGCAGCCTACTAGCGGAGTACAATGAGCAGTTCTTC. Translating it yields CASSLLAEYNEQFF.

V usage is TRBV7-9 and J usage is TRBJ2-2; D unclear. V dropped 5 bases and J dropped 6 bases, with 13 bases sitting between them. The CDR3 loop spans 14 amino acids. Germline CDR1 SEHNR, CDR2 FQNEAQ (reference sequence). The CDR3 bases are TGTGCCAGCAGCCCACCACTCACAGCCGGGGAGCTGTTTTTT. This translates into CASSPPLTAGELFF.

V usage is TRBV27 and J usage is TRBJ2-7; 8 bases match TRBD1. The germline gives CDR1 MNHEY, CDR2 SMNVEV (reference sequence). The CDR3 has 12 residues. The trim removed 6 bases at V and 5 bases at J, leaving 3 bases unmatched. The CDR3 spells CASSRQGNEQYF. CDR3 nucleotides: TGTGCCAGCAGCCGACAGGGGAACGAGCAGTACTTC.

V is TRBV6-4 and J is TRBJ1-4, with TRBD1 as a possible D gene (5 bases). Trimming removed 6 bases from V and 5 bases from J, with 13 bases in between. The length of the CDR3 is 14 residues. From germline, CDR1 is MRHNA and CDR2 SNTAGT. CDR3 loop: CASSPGGGNEKLFF. As DNA, the CDR3 is TGTGCCAGCAGCCCGGGGGGTGGCAATGAAAAACTGTTTTTT.

The V gene is TRBV29-1, the J gene TRBJ2-4; D possibly corresponds to TRBD1 (5 bases). Trimming took off 7 bases at V and 12 bases at J, with 19 bases between the two ends. From germline, CDR1 is SQVTM and CDR2 ANQGSEA. CDR3 length equals 12 residues. DNA for the CDR3: TGCAGCGCCAGAAAGGGTGAACAGGCTCAGTACTTC. Translation gives CSARKGEQAQYF.

The chain combines TRBV7-9 with TRBJ2-7, with D possibly being TRBD2 (5 bases). Per germline, CDR1 SEHNR and CDR2 FQNEAQ (reference sequence). The CDR3 runs to 13 residues. Deletions cut 11 bases from V and 0 bases from J, with 14 bases between. The CDR3 DNA is TGTGCCGGCGGGCAGGCCGACTCCTACGAGCAGTACTTC. Translating it yields CAGGQADSYEQYF. Using reference TRBV7-9 and TRBJ2-7 for the parts outside the CDR3, the full variable domain is DTGVSQNPRHKITKRGQNVTFRCDPISEHNRLYWYRQTLGQGPEFLTYFQNEAQLEKSRLLSDRFSAERPKGSFSTLEIQRTEQGDSAMYLCAGGQADSYEQYFGPGTRLTVT.